These 19 T cell receptor beta chains share one sample of origin, sequenced in a study of blood T cell repertoires in COVID-19. The repertoire was sequenced with immunoSEQ multiplex PCR; TCRdb's copy has only in-frame clones and lacks some. The sample includes fewer than 400,000 clones, 90% seen only once; the top ten take roughly 3.9%. Sequences were obtained from PBMCs or T cells enriched from blood (not recorded which). The receptors derive from a young woman who had been exposed to COVID-19.

For this clone: This specimen includes other DNA sequences encoding the same CDR3. The chain uses TRBV30 and TRBJ1-6; D unclear. In germline, CDR1 is GTSNPN, CDR2 SVGIG (reference sequence). Deletions cut 3 bases from V and 5 bases from J, with 8 bases between. The CDR3 contains 13 residues. The CDR3 here is CAWSGGHNSPLHF. Written as DNA, the CDR3 is TGTGCCTGGAGCGGAGGACATAATTCACCCCTCCACTTT.

The V and J genes are TRBV12-3 or TRBV12-4 and TRBJ2-1; D is unclear. This CDR3 comprises 12 residues. The V gene lost 4 bases and the J gene lost 10 bases, with 11 bases spanning the gap. CDR3 residues: CASSSSSREQFF. For the CDR3, the DNA is TGTGCCAGCAGTTCCAGTTCTAGAGAGCAGTTCTTC.

A single count supports this clone. The J gene is TRBJ1-3, the V gene TRBV9; no definite D call. Germline V gives CDR1 SGDLS, CDR2 YYNGEE. The CDR3 runs 15 residues. Trimming removed 0 bases at V and 0 bases at J, with 7 bases between. Written as DNA, the CDR3 is TGTGCCAGCAGCGTAGCCGGGAGCTCTGGAAACACCATATATTTT. Its protein product is CASSVAGSSGNTIYF.

The V and J genes are TRBV5-5 and TRBJ2-3, with a weak D call TRBD2 (6 bases). Looked up from germline, CDR1 is SGHKS and CDR2 is YYEKEE (reference sequence). This CDR3 is built from 14 residues. V lost 3 bases and J lost 0, with 8 bases in between. The CDR3 loop is CASSSGDSTDTQYF. The DNA of the CDR3 is TGTGCCAGCAGCTCGGGGGACAGCACAGATACGCAGTATTTT. Looking up the rest from reference TRBV5-5 and TRBJ2-3 gives the full variable domain: DAGVTQSPTHLIKTRGQQVTLRCSPISGHKSVSWYQQVLGQGPQFIFQYYEKEERGRGNFPDRFSARQFPNYSSELNVNALLLGDSALYLCASSSGDSTDTQYFGPGTRLTVL.

The V and J genes are TRBV20-1 and TRBJ1-2; D perhaps matches TRBD1 (6 bases). The germline V and J ends were trimmed by 2 bases and 7 bases, with 8 bases remaining between them. Germline lookup yields CDR1 DFQATT and CDR2 SNEGSKA (reference sequence). This CDR3 contains 11 residues. The CDR3 DNA reads as TGCAGTGCTAGACAGGGGTTTGGCTACACCTTC. Its translation is CSARQGFGYTF.

The chain recombines TRBV4-1 with TRBJ1-1; TRBD1 matches 8 bases. Trimming removed 2 bases from V and 4 bases from J; junction bases left unmatched: 12. Germline V gene data show CDR1 as MGHRA and CDR2 as YSYEKL. The CDR3 has 17 amino acids. The chain's CDR3 is CASSQIGQGPAGTEAFF. In DNA, the CDR3 is TGCGCCAGCAGCCAAATAGGACAGGGTCCGGCCGGCACTGAAGCTTTCTTT.

The table lists this clone with a few counts. J is TRBJ1-2 and V is TRBV14, with D possibly TRBD1 on 6 matching bases. This CDR3 region has 13 residues. Between the trimmed V and J ends, which lost 3 bases and 4 bases, there was a span of 9 bases. Germline V lookup: CDR1 SGHDN, CDR2 FVKESK. CDR3 loop: CASSQGHLYGYTF. The CDR3 region has the DNA TGTGCCAGCAGCCAGGGACACCTCTATGGCTACACCTTC.

This rearrangement joins TRBV25-1 to TRBJ2-5, with a possible D match to TRBD2 (5 bases). V was pared by 5 bases and J by 5 bases, with 12 bases between. There are 13 residues in the CDR3. CDR1 and CDR2 (germline): MGHDK, SYGVNS. CDR3 nucleotides: TGTGCCAGCAGTTTCGGGATGGGGGAGACCCAGTACTTC. Protein sequence: CASSFGMGETQYF.

The chain uses TRBV2 and TRBJ1-3; 7 bases line up with TRBD1. Germline CDR1 and CDR2: SNHLY and FYNNEI. With V trimmed by 4 bases and J by 2 bases, 2 bases remained unmatched. CDR3 length: 14 amino acids. The DNA of the CDR3 is TGTGCCAGCAGTGTCCAGGGGGCTGGAAACACCATATATTTT. Translating gives CASSVQGAGNTIYF.

In its sample, this clone was seen once. The chain combines TRBV6-5 with TRBJ1-2; TRBD1 matches 9 bases. The germline CDR1 and CDR2 sequences are MNHEY and SVGAGI. This CDR3 has 15 residues. V shed 6 bases and J 4 bases; nucleotides not matched to a gene: 9. The DNA for the CDR3 is TGTGCCAGCAGACAGGGGGCCCCCTCTGGCTATGGCTACACCTTC. Protein product: CASRQGAPSGYGYTF.

J is TRBJ2-7 and V is TRBV2; 9 bases align to TRBD1. Trimming at V came to 8 bases and at J to 1 base, leaving 6 bases not matched to a gene. This CDR3 comprises 14 residues. Germline CDR1 reads SNHLY; CDR2 reads FYNNEI. The CDR3 spells CASQDRGISYEQYF. The CDR3 coding sequence is TGTGCCAGCCAGGACAGGGGAATTTCCTACGAGCAGTACTTC.

This chain joins TRBV6-1 and TRBJ2-7; no definite D call. This CDR3 is built from 13 residues. With 2 bases removed from V and 3 bases from J, the gap between germline ends came to 8 bases. Germline V gene data show CDR1 as MNHNS and CDR2 as SASEGT. Here the CDR3 DNA reads TGTGCCAGCAGTGAAAACTTCCTCTACGAGCAGTACTTC. This gives the protein CASSENFLYEQYF.

The J gene is TRBJ1-1, the V gene TRBV3-1 (or the pseudogene TRBV3-2), with 8 bases that match TRBD1. CDR3 length: 17 residues. Losses at the gene ends were 0 bases for V and 0 bases for J; bases not matched to a gene: 6. Germline lookup yields CDR1 LGHDT and CDR2 YNNKEL (reference sequence). CDR3 DNA: TGTGCCAGCAGCCAAGATTGGACAGGGACAATGAACACTGAAGCTTTCTTT. This codes for CASSQDWTGTMNTEAFF.

This clone was seen repeatedly, ten times or more. The rearrangement uses TRBV27 and TRBJ1-2, with D unresolved. Germline CDR1 reads MNHEY; CDR2 reads SMNVEV (reference sequence). V lost 3 bases and J 6 bases, leaving 11 bases between the germline ends. CDR3 length: 13 amino acids. The CDR3, as DNA: TGTGCCAGCAGTTTCACTAGTGCCGATGGCTACACCTTC. Protein sequence: CASSFTSADGYTF.

The chain couples TRBV4-3 to TRBJ2-2; D is unclear. The CDR3 contains 16 residues. Between the trimmed V and J ends, which lost 0 bases and 5 bases, there was a span of 13 bases. Germline V lookup: CDR1 LGHNA, CDR2 YSLEER. In DNA, the CDR3 is TGCGCCAGCAGCCAAGATCGAGGTAGCTTAACCGGGGAGCTGTTTTTT. It is translated as CASSQDRGSLTGELFF.

The rearrangement uses TRBV7-9 and TRBJ1-5, with no clear D. Trimming removed 5 bases at V and 4 bases at J, with 9 bases between. CDR3 size: 13 residues. Germline V gene data show CDR1 as SEHNR and CDR2 as FQNEAQ (reference sequence). CDR3 sequence (DNA): TGTGCCAGCAGCCCCGCGTGGAATCAGCCCCAGCATTTT. Protein product: CASSPAWNQPQHF.

V gene TRBV6-5 combines with J gene TRBJ1-2, with a weak D call TRBD1 (6 bases). Trimming removed 4 bases at V and 3 bases at J, with 12 bases between. Germline values: CDR1 MNHEY, CDR2 SVGAGI. This CDR3 has 14 residues. CDR3 DNA: TGTGCCAGCAGTTCACAGACAGGACACTATGGCTACACCTTC. It encodes CASSSQTGHYGYTF.

The genes are TRBV2 and TRBJ1-2, with a weak D call TRBD1 (6 bases). Germline CDR1 SNHLY, CDR2 FYNNEI. This CDR3 contains 14 residues. V was trimmed by 6 bases and J by 2 bases, leaving 13 bases between them. The CDR3 region is CASRSGQGNYGYTF. The CDR3 DNA follows: TGTGCCAGCAGATCGGGGCAGGGGAACTATGGCTACACCTTC.

The genes are TRBV2 and TRBJ2-1; D is undetermined. Trimming shortened V by 8 bases and J by 6 bases, and 14 bases separated the two germline ends. Germline V lookup: CDR1 SNHLY, CDR2 FYNNEI. This CDR3 spans 13 amino acids. CDR3 sequence (DNA): TGTGCCAGCGTAATGCTAAATATCAATGAGCAGTTCTTC. Residues: CASVMLNINEQFF.